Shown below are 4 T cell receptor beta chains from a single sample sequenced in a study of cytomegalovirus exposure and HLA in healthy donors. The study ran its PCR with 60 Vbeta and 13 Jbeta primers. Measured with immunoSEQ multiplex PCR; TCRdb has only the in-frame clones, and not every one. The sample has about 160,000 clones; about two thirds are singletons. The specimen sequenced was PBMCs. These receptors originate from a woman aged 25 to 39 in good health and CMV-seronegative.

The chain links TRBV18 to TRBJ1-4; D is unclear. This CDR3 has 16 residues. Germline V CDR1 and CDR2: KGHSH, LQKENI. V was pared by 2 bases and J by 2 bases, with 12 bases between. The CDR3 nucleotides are TGTGCCAGCTCACCAGTGTTCCTCTCCACTAATGAAAAACTGTTTTTT. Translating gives CASSPVFLSTNEKLFF.

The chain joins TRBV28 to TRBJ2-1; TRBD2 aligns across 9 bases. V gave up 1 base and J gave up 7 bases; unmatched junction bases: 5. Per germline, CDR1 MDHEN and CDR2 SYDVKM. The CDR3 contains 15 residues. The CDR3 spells CASSLLAGEVNEQFF. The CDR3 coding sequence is TGTGCCAGCAGTTTATTAGCGGGAGAGGTGAATGAGCAGTTCTTC.

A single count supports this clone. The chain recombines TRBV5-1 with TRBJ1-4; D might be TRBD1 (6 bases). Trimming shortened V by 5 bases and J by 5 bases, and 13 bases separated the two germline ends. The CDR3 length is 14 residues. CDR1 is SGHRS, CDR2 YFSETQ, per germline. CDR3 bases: TGCGCCAGCAGACCACAGGGATTAAATGAAAAACTGTTTTTT. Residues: CASRPQGLNEKLFF.

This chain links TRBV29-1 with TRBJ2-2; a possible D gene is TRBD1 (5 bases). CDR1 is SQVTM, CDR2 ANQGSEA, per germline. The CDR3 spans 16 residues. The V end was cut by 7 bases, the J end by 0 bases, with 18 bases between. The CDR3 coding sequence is TGCAGCGCAGCGAAAAATAGCAGGGCGAACACCGGGGAGCTGTTTTTT. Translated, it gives CSAAKNSRANTGELFF.